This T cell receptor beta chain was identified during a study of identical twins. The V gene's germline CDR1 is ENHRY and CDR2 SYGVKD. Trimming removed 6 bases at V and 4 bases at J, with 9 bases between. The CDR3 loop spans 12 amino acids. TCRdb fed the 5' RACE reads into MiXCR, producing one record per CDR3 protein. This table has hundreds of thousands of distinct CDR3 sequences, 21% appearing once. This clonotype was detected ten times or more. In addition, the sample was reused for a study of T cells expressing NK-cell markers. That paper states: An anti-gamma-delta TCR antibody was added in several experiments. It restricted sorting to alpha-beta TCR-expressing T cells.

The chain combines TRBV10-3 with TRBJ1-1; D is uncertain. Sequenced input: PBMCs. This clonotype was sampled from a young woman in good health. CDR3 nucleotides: TGTGCCATCAGGGAGGCGACCACTGAAGCTTTCTTT. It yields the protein CAIREATTEAFF.